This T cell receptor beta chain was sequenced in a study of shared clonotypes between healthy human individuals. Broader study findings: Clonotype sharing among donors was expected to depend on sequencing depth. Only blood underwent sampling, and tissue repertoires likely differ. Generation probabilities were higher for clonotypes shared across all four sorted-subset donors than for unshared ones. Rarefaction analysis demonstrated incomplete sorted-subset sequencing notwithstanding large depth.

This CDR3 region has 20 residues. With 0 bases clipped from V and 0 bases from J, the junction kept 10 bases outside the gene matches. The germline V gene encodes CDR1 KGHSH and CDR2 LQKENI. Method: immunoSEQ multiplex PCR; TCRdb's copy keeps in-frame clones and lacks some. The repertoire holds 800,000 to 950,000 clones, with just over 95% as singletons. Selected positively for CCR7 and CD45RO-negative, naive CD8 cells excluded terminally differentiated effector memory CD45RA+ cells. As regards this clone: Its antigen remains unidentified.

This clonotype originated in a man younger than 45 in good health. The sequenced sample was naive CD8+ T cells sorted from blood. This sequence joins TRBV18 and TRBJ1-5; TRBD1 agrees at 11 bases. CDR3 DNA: TGTGCCAGCTCACCACCGGTGGGGACAGGGGGGGCCTATAGCAATCAGCCCCAGCATTTT. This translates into CASSPPVGTGGAYSNQPQHF. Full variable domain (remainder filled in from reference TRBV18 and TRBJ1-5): NAGVMQNPRHLVRRRGQEARLRCSPMKGHSHVYWYRQLPEEGLKFMVYLQKENIIDESGMPKERFSAEFPKEGPSILRIQQVVRGDSAAYFCASSPPVGTGGAYSNQPQHFGDGTRLSIL.